One sample yielded the 7 T cell receptor beta chains listed below, sequenced in a study of Graves' ophthalmopathy and Graves' hyperthyroidism. Researchers took RNA transcripts and amplified TCR beta CDR3 regions from them. Second-round multiplex PCR came after a first-round RT-PCR that employed HTBI primers. TCRdb analysed the multiplex PCR reads with MiXCR anew, one entry per CDR3 protein. The sample shows about 220,000 distinct CDR3 sequences, 20% to 25% of them seen only once. Sequenced input: peripheral blood. These receptors all stem from a woman aged 45-65 years with Graves' ophthalmopathy.

This clonotype was observed many times. V gene TRBV12-3 or TRBV12-4 combines with J gene TRBJ1-1; perhaps TRBD1 as D (5 bases). Between the trimmed V and J ends, which lost 5 bases and 8 bases, there was a span of 9 bases. The CDR3 is 11 residues long. CDR3: CASSLTGEAFF. The CDR3 DNA is TGTGCCAGCAGTCTCACAGGAGAAGCTTTCTTT.

This clonotype has a count of ten or more. The rearrangement uses TRBV12-3 or TRBV12-4 and TRBJ2-5; 8 bases fit TRBD2. V lost 7 bases and J lost 1; bases outside the gene matches: 5. There are 14 residues in the CDR3. DNA for the CDR3: TGTGCCAGCACGCACCGGGGGGGCCAAGAGACCCAGTACTTC. Encoded protein: CASTHRGGQETQYF.

This clonotype was counted ten times or more. The chain's CDR3 is CASSPRQGGVNTEAFF. DNA of the CDR3: TGTGCCAGCAGCCCCCGACAGGGTGGGGTGAACACTGAAGCTTTCTTT. The rearrangement links TRBV12-3 or TRBV12-4 to TRBJ1-1, with TRBD1 identical over 7 bases. V trimming: 6 bases; J trimming: 0 bases; junction bases outside the gene matches: 10. The CDR3 consists of 16 residues.

This clonotype was counted ten times or more. This chain uses TRBV5-1 with TRBJ1-6; a weak D match, TRBD1 (5 bases). CDR1 is SGHRS and CDR2 is YFSETQ in the germline V gene. The ends were cut back, 4 bases at V and 3 bases at J, with 14 bases in the middle. The CDR3 runs 16 residues. CDR3 protein: CASSLYRDGYNSPLHF. The DNA of the CDR3 is TGCGCCAGCAGCCTATACCGGGACGGCTATAATTCACCCCTCCACTTT.

V and J are TRBV19 and TRBJ1-5; 7 nucleotides agree with TRBD1. V was clipped by 5 bases and J by 1 base; unmatched bases: 5. The CDR3 runs to 15 residues. Looked up from germline, CDR1 is LNHDA and CDR2 is SQIVND (reference sequence). For the CDR3, the DNA is TGTGCCAGTAGTGGTAGACAGGGCAGCAATCAGCCCCAGCATTTT. This sequence encodes CASSGRQGSNQPQHF.

In this sample, this clonotype turned up many times. The J gene is TRBJ1-5, the V gene TRBV7-2; D perhaps matches TRBD1 (5 bases). The V gene's germline CDR1 is SGHTA and CDR2 FQGNSA. The CDR3 runs to 15 residues. Trimming stripped 6 bases from V and 0 bases from J, with 12 bases between. The CDR3 DNA sequence: TGTGCCAGCAGATCTGGGGGGAATAGCAATCAGCCCCAGCATTTT. It translates to CASRSGGNSNQPQHF. Looking up the rest from reference TRBV7-2 and TRBJ1-5 gives the full variable domain: GAGVSQSPSNKVTEKGKDVELRCDPISGHTALYWYRQSLGQGLEFLIYFQGNSAPDKSGLPSDRFSAERTGGSVSTLTIQRTQQEDSAVYLCASRSGGNSNQPQHFGDGTRLSIL.

Many counts were recorded for this clonotype. The chain links TRBV11-2 to TRBJ2-7, with D possibly being TRBD2 (6 bases). The CDR3 spans 15 residues. Trimming removed 0 bases at V and 2 bases at J, with 11 bases between. In germline, CDR1 is SGHAT, CDR2 FQNNGV. The chain's CDR3 is CASSLDGGHPYEQYF. CDR3 nucleotides: TGTGCCAGCAGCTTAGACGGGGGTCATCCCTACGAGCAGTACTTC. The full variable domain, with the rest looked up from reference TRBV11-2 and TRBJ2-7, is EAGVAQSPRYKIIEKRQSVAFWCNPISGHATLYWYQQILGQGPKLLIQFQNNGVVDDSQLPKDRFSAERLKGVDSTLKIQPAKLEDSAVYLCASSLDGGHPYEQYFGPGTRLTVT.